This T cell receptor (beta chain) stems from a study of shared clonotypes between healthy human individuals. Data came from immunoSEQ multiplex PCR; TCRdb stores just in-frame clones and leaves some out. The sample has about 1,500,000 clones; around 97% are singletons. The sequenced sample was naive CD4+ T cells sorted from blood. This sample's subset: CD45RA+ positively selected. This TCR was recovered from a man under 40 in good health.

For the CDR3, the DNA is TGTGCCAGCAGCCCAGATGGGTTCTTC. This gives the protein CASSPDGFF. The chain combines TRBV7-2 with TRBJ2-1, with D hard to call. The germline V gene encodes CDR1 SGHTA and CDR2 FQGNSA. CDR3 length: 9 residues. V lost 5 bases and J lost 15, with 8 bases in between.